This T cell receptor beta chain came from a study of cytomegalovirus exposure and HLA in healthy donors. Study-wide results and caveats: By a later analysis, the bulk of CMV-associated TCR beta chains appeared HLA-restricted. Later analysis associated a missense DCLRE1C variant with TCR beta V- and J-gene trimming.

On this clone: Its antigen is unidentified.

Researchers ran the PCR with 60 Vbeta and 13 Jbeta primers. The protocol was immunoSEQ multiplex PCR, while the TCRdb copy is restricted to in-frame clones and leaves out a portion. In total, the table holds some 72,000 clones. This CDR3 is built from 20 residues. Deletions cut 0 bases from V and 1 base from J, with 24 bases between. Germline CDR1 is SGHAT and CDR2 is FQNNGV. The sequencing sample was made of PBMCs. This chain connects TRBV11-2 to TRBJ1-2; D might be TRBD1 (5 bases). The TCR was taken from a man aged 40-49 years in good health and CMV-seronegative. The DNA of the CDR3 is TGTGCCAGCAGCTTAGACGGGCGGGGGACTTACGGGTCGGATAACTATGGCTACACCTTC. It is translated as CASSLDGRGTYGSDNYGYTF.